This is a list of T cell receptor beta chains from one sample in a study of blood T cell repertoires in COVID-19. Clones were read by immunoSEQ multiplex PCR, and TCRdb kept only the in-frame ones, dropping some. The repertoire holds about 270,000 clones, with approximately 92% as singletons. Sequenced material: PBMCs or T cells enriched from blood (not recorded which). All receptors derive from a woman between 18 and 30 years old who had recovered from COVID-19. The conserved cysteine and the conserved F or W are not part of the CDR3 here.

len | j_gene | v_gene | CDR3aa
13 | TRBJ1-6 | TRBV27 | ASSPLTGLDSPLH
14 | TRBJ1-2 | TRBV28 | ASTEQGALWNYGYT
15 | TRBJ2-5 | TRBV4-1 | ASSTPWGSGGQETQY
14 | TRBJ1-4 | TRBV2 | ASSETATTTNEKLF
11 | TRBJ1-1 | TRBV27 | ASSLSRDTEAF
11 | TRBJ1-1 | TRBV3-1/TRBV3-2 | ASSLAGPDGAF
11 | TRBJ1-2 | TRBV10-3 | AITSGGSYGYT
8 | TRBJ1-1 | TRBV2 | ASMASEAF
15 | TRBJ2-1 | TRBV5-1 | ASSFLPSGDSYNEQF
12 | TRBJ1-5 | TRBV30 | AWSVASPIQPQH
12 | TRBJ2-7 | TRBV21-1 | ASSKETGDYEQY
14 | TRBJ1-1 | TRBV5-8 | ASSFLHQISRTDAF
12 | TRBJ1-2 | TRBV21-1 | ASSQGTTGYGYT
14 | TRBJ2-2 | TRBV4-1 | ASSQEKIRGGGELF
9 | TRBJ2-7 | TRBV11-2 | ASSSRQVMY
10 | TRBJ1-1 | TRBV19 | ASKRDRGVAF
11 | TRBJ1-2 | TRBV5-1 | ASNGGANYGYT
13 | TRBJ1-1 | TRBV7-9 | ASSFLQGPNTEAF
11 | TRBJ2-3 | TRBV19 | ASGTGGSDTQY
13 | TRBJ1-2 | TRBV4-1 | ASSQETGRGYGYT
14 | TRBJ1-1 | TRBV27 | ASSLRRGTGVTEAF
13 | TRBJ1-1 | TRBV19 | ASSNAGGLNTEAF
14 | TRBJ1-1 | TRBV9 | ASSSGTGLGNTEAF
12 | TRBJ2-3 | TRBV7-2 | ASSENGGTDTQY
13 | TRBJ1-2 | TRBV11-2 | ASSFGGLANYGYT
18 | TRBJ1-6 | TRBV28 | ASSLYSQPPNSGGNSPLH
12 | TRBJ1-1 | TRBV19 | ASSTSLRRGEAF
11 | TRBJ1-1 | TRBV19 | ASTDSSITEAF
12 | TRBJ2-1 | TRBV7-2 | ASSSGTGRNEQF
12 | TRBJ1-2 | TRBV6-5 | ASSPDREAYGYT
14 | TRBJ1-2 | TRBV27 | ASRRPGQERADGYT
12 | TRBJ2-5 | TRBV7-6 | ASSSGQPAGPQY
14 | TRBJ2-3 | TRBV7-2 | ASSTRQGAITDTQY
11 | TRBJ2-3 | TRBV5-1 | ASSLVPGNTQY
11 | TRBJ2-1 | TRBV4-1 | ASSGLGYNEQF
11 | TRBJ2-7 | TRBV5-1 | ASSLAEGSGQY
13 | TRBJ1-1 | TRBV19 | ASSPRTGFDTEAF
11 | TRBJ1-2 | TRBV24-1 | ATSDFEGDGYT
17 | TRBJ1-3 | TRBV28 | ASSPYTTPQIISGNTIY
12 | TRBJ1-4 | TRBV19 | ASRGTGDNEKLF
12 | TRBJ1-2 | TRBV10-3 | AISRDRANYGYT
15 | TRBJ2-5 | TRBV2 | ASSWLAGGRGQETQY
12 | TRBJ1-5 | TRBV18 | ASSSTGGWEPQH
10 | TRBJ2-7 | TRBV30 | ACSDNSYEQY
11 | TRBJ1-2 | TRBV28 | ASSFLGGYGYT